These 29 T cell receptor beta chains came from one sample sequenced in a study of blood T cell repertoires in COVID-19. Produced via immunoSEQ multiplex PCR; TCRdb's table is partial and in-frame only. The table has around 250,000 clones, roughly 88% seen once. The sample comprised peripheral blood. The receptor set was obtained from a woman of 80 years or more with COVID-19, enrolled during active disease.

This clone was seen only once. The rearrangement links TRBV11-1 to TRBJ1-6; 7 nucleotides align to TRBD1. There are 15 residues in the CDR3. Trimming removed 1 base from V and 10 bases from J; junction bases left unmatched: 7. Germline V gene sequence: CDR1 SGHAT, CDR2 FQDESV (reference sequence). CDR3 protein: CASSLGDSRGSPLHF. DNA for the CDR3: TGTGCCAGCAGCTTAGGGGACAGCCGGGGCTCACCCCTCCACTTT.

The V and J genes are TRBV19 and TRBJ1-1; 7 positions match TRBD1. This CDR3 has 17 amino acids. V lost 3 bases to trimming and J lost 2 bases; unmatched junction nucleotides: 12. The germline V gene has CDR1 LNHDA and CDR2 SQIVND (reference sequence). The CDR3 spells CASSMRMRGHGNTEAFF. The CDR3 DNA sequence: TGTGCCAGTAGTATGAGAATGAGGGGGCATGGAAACACTGAAGCTTTCTTT.

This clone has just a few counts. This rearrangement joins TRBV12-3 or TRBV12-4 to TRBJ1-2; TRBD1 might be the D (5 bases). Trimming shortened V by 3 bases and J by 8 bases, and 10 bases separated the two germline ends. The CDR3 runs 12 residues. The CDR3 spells CASSFGGEGYTF. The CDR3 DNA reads TGTGCCAGCAGTTTCGGGGGGGAAGGCTACACCTTC.

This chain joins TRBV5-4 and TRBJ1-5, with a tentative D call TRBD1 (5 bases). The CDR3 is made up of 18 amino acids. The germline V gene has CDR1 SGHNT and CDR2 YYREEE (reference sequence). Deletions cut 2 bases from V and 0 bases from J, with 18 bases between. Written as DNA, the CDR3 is TGTGCCAGCAGCTTACCCGACAGATCTTCACTTAGCAATCAGCCCCAGCATTTT. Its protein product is CASSLPDRSSLSNQPQHF.

This CDR3 is CASSPLLAGTVFSEQYF. The CDR3 DNA sequence: TGTGCCAGCTCACCGCTACTAGCCGGGACAGTCTTTAGCGAGCAGTACTTC. This chain connects TRBV18 to TRBJ2-7; a weak D match, TRBD1 (7 bases). The CDR3 consists of 17 residues. Germline V gives CDR1 KGHSH, CDR2 LQKENI. V was pared by 3 bases and J by 6 bases, with 24 bases between.

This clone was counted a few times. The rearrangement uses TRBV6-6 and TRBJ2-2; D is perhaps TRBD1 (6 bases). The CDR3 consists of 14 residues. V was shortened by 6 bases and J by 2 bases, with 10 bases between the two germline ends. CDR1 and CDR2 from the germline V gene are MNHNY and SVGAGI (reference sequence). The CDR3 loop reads CASRDRLNTGELFF. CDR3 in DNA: TGTGCCAGCAGGGACAGATTAAACACCGGGGAGCTGTTTTTT.

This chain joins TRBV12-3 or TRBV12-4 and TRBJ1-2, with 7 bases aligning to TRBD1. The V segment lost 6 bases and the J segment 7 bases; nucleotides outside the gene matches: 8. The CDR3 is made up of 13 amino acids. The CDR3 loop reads CASSLTGDAGYTF. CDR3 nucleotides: TGTGCCAGCAGCCTCACAGGGGATGCTGGCTACACCTTC.

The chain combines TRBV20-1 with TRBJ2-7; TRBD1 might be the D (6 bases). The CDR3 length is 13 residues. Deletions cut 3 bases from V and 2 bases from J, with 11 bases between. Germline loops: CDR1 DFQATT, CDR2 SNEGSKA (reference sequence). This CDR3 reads CSASIRDTYEQYF. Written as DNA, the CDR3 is TGCAGTGCTAGTATTAGGGACACCTACGAGCAGTACTTC.

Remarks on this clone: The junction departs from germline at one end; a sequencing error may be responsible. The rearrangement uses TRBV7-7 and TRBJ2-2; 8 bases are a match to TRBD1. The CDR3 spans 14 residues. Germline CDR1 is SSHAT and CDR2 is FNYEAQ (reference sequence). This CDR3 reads CASSPDRVYGELFF. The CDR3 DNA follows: TGTGCTAGCAGCCCGGACAGGGTATACGGGGAGCTGTTTTTT.

CDR3 nucleotide sequence: TGTGCCAGCAGTGACCTCCCGGGGGGGGGTCAGCCCCAGCATTTT. Translating it yields CASSDLPGGGQPQHF. This chain links TRBV6-1 with TRBJ1-5; maybe TRBD1 (5 bases). Germline V gives CDR1 MNHNS, CDR2 SASEGT. V lost 3 bases, J lost 6 bases, and 15 bases lay in between. The CDR3 is 15 residues long.

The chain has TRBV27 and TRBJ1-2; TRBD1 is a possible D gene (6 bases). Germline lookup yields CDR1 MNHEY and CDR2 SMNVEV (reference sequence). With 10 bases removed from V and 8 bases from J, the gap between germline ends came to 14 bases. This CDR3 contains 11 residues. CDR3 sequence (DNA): TGTGCCACCCAACAGGGTGGAGGCTACACCTTC. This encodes CATQQGGGYTF.

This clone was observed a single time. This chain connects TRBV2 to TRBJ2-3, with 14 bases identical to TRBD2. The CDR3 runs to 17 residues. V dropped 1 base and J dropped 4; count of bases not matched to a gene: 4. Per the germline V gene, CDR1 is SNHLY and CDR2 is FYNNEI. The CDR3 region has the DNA TGTGCCAGCAGTGAAGGACTAGCGGGGGGGCGGGCAGATACGCAGTATTTT. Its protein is CASSEGLAGGRADTQYF. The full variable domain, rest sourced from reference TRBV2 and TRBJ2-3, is EPEVTQTPSHQVTQMGQEVILRCVPISNHLYFYWYRQILGQKVEFLVSFYNNEISEKSEIFDDQFSVERPDGSNFTLKIRSTKLEDSAMYFCASSEGLAGGRADTQYFGPGTRLTVL.

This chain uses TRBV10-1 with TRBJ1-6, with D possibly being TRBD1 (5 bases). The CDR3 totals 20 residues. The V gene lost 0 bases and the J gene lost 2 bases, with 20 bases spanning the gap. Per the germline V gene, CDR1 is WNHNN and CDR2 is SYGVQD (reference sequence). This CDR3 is CASSESRVGVRSTYNSPLHF. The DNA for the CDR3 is TGCGCCAGCAGTGAGTCGCGCGTAGGGGTTCGTAGCACCTATAATTCACCCCTCCACTTT.

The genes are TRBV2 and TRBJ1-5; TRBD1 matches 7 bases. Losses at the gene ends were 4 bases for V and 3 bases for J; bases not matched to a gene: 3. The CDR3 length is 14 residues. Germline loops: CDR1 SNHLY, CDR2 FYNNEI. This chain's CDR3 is CASSADRVNQPQHF. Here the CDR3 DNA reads TGTGCCAGCAGTGCAGACAGGGTCAATCAGCCCCAGCATTTT. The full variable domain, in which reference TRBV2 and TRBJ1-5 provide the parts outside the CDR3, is EPEVTQTPSHQVTQMGQEVILRCVPISNHLYFYWYRQILGQKVEFLVSFYNNEISEKSEIFDDQFSVERPDGSNFTLKIRSTKLEDSAMYFCASSADRVNQPQHFGDGTRLSIL.

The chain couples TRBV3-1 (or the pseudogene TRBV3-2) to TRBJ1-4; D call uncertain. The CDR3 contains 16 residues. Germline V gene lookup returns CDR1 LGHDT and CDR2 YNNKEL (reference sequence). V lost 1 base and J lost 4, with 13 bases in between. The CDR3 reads CASSQGSGGGNEKLFF. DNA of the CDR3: TGTGCCAGCAGCCAAGGCTCGGGAGGTGGTAATGAAAAACTGTTTTTT.

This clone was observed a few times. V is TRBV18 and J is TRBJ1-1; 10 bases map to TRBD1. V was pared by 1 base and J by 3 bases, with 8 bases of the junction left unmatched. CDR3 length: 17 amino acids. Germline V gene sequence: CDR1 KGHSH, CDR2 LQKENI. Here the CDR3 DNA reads TGTGCCAGCTCACCACGGGGACAGGGGATGCGTGACACTGAAGCTTTCTTT. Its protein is CASSPRGQGMRDTEAFF.

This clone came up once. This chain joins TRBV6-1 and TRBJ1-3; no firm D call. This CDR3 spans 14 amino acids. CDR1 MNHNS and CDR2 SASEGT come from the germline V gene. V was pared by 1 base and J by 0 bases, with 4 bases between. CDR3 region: CASSEVYSGNTIYF. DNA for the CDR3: TGTGCCAGCAGTGAAGTTTACTCTGGAAACACCATATATTTT.

The CDR3 loop reads CASSFGTVNEKLFF. The CDR3 DNA reads as TGTGCCAGCAGCTTCGGGACAGTTAATGAAAAACTGTTTTTT. The chain has TRBV3-1 (or the pseudogene TRBV3-2) and TRBJ1-4; 7 bases line up with TRBD1. In germline, CDR1 is LGHDT, CDR2 YNNKEL (reference sequence). This CDR3 contains 14 residues. The V gene end was trimmed by 5 bases and the J gene end by 4 bases; junction bases not matched to a gene: 4.

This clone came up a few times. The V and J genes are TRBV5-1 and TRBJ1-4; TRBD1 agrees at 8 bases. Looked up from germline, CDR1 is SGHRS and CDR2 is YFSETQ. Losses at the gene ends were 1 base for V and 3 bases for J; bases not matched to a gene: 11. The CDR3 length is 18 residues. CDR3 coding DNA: TGCGCCAGCAGCTTGACCGACAGGGGCCTTCTGGCTAATGAAAAACTGTTTTTT. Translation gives CASSLTDRGLLANEKLFF.

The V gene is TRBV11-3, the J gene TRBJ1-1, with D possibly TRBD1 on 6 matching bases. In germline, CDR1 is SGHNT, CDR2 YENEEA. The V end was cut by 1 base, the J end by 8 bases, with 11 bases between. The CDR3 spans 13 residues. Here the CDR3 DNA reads TGTGCCAGCAGCTTAGGACCAGGGGAGGAAGCTTTCTTT. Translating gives CASSLGPGEEAFF.

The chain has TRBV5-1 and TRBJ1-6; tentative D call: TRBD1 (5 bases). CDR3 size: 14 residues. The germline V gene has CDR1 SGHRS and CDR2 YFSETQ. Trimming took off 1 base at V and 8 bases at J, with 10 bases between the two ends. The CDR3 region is CASSLFGGDSPLHF. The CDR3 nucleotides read TGCGCCAGCAGCTTGTTTGGGGGGGATTCACCCCTCCACTTT.

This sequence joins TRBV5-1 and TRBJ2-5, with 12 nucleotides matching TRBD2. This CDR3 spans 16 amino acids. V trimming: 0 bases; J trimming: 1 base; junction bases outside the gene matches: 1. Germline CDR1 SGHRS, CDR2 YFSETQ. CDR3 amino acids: CASSLGLAGVQETQYF. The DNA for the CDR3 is TGCGCCAGCAGCTTGGGACTAGCGGGGGTCCAAGAGACCCAGTACTTC.

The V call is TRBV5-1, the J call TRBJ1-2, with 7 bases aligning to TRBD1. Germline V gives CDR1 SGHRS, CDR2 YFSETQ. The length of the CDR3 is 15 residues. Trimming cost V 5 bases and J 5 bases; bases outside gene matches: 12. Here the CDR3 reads CASSLGGTALYGYTF. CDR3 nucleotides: TGCGCCAGCAGTCTTGGAGGGACAGCCTTGTATGGCTACACCTTC.

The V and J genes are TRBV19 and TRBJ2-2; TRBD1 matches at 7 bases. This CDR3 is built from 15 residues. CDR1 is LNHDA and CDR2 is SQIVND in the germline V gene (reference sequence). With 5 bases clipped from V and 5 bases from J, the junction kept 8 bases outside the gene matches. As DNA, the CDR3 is TGTGCCAGTAGTGGAAGGGGGCACAGAACCGGGGAGCTGTTTTTT. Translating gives CASSGRGHRTGELFF.

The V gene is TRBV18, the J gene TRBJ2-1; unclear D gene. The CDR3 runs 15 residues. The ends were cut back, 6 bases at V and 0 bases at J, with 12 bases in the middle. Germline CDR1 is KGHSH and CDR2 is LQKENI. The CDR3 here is CASSLLSFSYNEQFF. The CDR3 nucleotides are TGTGCCAGCTCCCTACTGTCGTTCTCCTACAATGAGCAGTTCTTC.

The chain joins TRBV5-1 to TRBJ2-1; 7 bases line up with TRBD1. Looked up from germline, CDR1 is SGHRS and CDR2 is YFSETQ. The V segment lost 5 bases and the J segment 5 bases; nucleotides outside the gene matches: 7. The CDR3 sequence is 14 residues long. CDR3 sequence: CASRIGDRNNEQFF. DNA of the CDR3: TGCGCCAGCAGAATTGGGGACAGAAACAATGAGCAGTTCTTC. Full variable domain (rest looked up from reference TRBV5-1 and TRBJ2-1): KAGVTQTPRYLIKTRGQQVTLSCSPISGHRSVSWYQQTPGQGLQFLFEYFSETQRNKGNFPGRFSGRQFSNSRSEMNVSTLELGDSALYLCASRIGDRNNEQFFGPGTRLTVL.

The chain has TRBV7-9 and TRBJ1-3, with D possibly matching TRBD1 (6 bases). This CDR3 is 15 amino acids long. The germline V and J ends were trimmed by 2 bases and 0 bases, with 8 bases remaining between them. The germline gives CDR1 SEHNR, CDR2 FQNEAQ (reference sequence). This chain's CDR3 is CASSLQGISGNTIYF. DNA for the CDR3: TGTGCCAGCAGCTTACAGGGGATCTCTGGAAACACCATATATTTT. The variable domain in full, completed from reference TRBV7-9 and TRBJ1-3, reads DTGVSQNPRHKITKRGQNVTFRCDPISEHNRLYWYRQTLGQGPEFLTYFQNEAQLEKSRLLSDRFSAERPKGSFSTLEIQRTEQGDSAMYLCASSLQGISGNTIYFGEGSWLTVV.

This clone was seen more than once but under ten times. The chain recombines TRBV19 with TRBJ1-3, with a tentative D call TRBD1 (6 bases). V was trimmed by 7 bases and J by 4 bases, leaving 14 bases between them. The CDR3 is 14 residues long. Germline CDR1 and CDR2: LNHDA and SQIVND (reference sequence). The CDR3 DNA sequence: TGTGCCAGTACCGATCCCGGGACAGGAAACACCATATATTTT. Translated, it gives CASTDPGTGNTIYF.

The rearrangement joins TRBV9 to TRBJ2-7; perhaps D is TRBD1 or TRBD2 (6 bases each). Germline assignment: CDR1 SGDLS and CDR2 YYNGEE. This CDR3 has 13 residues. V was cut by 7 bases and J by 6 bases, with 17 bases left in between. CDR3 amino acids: CASGGTNKGEQYF. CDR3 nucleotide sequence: TGTGCCAGCGGCGGGACAAACAAGGGCGAGCAGTACTTC.